A selection of T cell receptor beta chains follows, all from one sample in a study of naive and memory T cell subsets. From the 5' RACE reads, TCRdb called clonotypes with MiXCR, one entry per CDR3 protein. The table records 50,000 to 60,000 distinct CDR3 sequences, more than 7.5% of them present only once. These receptors originate from a female donor in good health. Both conserved end residues are part of each CDR3. The order of the fields is V gene, J gene, clone size, CDR3 protein. Only part of the rows carry a size: once, few, many, or a class if the clone is expanded.

v_call: TRBV27
j_call: TRBJ1-2
clone_size: many
cdr3_aa: CASSPGTGGRVYGYTF

v_call: TRBV5-1
j_call: TRBJ2-3
clone_size: few
cdr3_aa: CASSRTGASTDTQYF

v_call: TRBV2
j_call: TRBJ2-1
clone_size: many
cdr3_aa: CASTRLAGGHRSEQFF

v_call: TRBV4-2
j_call: TRBJ2-7
clone_size: few
cdr3_aa: CASSQDPPGGAYEQYF

v_call: TRBV5-1
j_call: TRBJ1-6
clone_size: few
cdr3_aa: CASSLPGAVNSPLHF

v_call: TRBV2
j_call: TRBJ2-5
clone_size: .
cdr3_aa: CASSHERGGEIEETQYF

v_call: TRBV28
j_call: TRBJ2-7
clone_size: .
cdr3_aa: CASRRRRSGGHSYEQYF

v_call: TRBV20-1
j_call: TRBJ1-4
clone_size: many
cdr3_aa: CSAGGGLGKLFF

v_call: TRBV28
j_call: TRBJ2-2
clone_size: many
cdr3_aa: CASRGLGRLFF

v_call: TRBV20-1
j_call: TRBJ1-2
clone_size: many
cdr3_aa: CSASQGFTRSYGYTF

v_call: TRBV20-1
j_call: TRBJ1-2
clone_size: .
cdr3_aa: CSARTEYGYTF

v_call: TRBV20-1
j_call: TRBJ1-2
clone_size: many
cdr3_aa: CSAKDRGYTNYGYTF

v_call: TRBV15
j_call: TRBJ1-5
clone_size: few
cdr3_aa: CATSRVRGQGNQPQHF

v_call: TRBV7-8
j_call: TRBJ2-2
clone_size: many
cdr3_aa: CASSRTGGNTGELFF

v_call: TRBV12-3/TRBV12-4
j_call: TRBJ2-3
clone_size: many
cdr3_aa: CASSPIGDTQYF

v_call: TRBV30
j_call: TRBJ1-5
clone_size: many
cdr3_aa: CAWSTTGGIGPQHF

v_call: TRBV29-1
j_call: TRBJ2-3
clone_size: .
cdr3_aa: CSARRAQRGTDTQYF

v_call: TRBV29-1
j_call: TRBJ2-3
clone_size: many
cdr3_aa: CSVEVMTHIEPYF

v_call: TRBV29-1
j_call: TRBJ2-6
clone_size: many
cdr3_aa: CSVISGANVLTF

v_call: TRBV7-2
j_call: TRBJ1-4
clone_size: few
cdr3_aa: CASSLGGTRTNEKLFF

v_call: TRBV6-6
j_call: TRBJ2-1
clone_size: many
cdr3_aa: CASRGGDEQFF

v_call: TRBV19
j_call: TRBJ1-2
clone_size: .
cdr3_aa: CASSSADRPPTYGYTF

v_call: TRBV6-6
j_call: TRBJ1-4
clone_size: few
cdr3_aa: CASSFTGHNEKLFF

v_call: TRBV21-1
j_call: TRBJ1-2
clone_size: few
cdr3_aa: CASSIAGEGVRSGYTF

v_call: TRBV6-5
j_call: TRBJ1-1
clone_size: few
cdr3_aa: CASSYSSPEGTEAFF

v_call: TRBV18
j_call: TRBJ2-3
clone_size: many
cdr3_aa: CASSRREDTQYF

v_call: TRBV7-2
j_call: TRBJ2-1
clone_size: .
cdr3_aa: CASSLGASGYDEQFF

v_call: TRBV20-1
j_call: TRBJ1-1
clone_size: many
cdr3_aa: CSASRKGRTPLNTEAFF

v_call: TRBV7-3
j_call: TRBJ2-3
clone_size: few
cdr3_aa: CASSLRDRTDTQYF

v_call: TRBV12-3/TRBV12-4
j_call: TRBJ2-3
clone_size: .
cdr3_aa: CAGSLLGQSFTDTQYF

v_call: TRBV7-2
j_call: TRBJ1-1
clone_size: many
cdr3_aa: CASSLVGDTEAFF

v_call: TRBV11-1
j_call: TRBJ2-1
clone_size: many
cdr3_aa: CASSLGGGARGYEQFF

v_call: TRBV7-9
j_call: TRBJ1-2
clone_size: few
cdr3_aa: CASSSGIGGENGYTF

v_call: TRBV12-3/TRBV12-4
j_call: TRBJ1-1
clone_size: many
cdr3_aa: CASSWGYTEAFF

v_call: TRBV7-8
j_call: TRBJ2-6
clone_size: .
cdr3_aa: CASSSRTSGGAGGANVLTF